A single sample gave rise to the 12 T cell receptor beta chains below, sequenced in a study of regulatory T cells in long-lasting Graves disease. Library construction for TCR beta used iRepertoire HTBI primers and Arm-PCR of CDR3 regions. TCRdb re-derived calls from the multiplex PCR reads in MiXCR, one entry per CDR3 protein. The sample includes about 450,000 distinct CDR3 sequences, 15% to 20% of them seen just once. Time point in this sample: newly diagnosed GD, antithyroid drugs for less than 3 months. Construction of the TCR library relied on RNA isolated from PBMCs. The same sample was also studied in work on T cells in Graves' hyperthyroidism and ophthalmopathy.

Sequencing used peripheral blood mononuclear cells (PBMCs), obtained at new diagnosis, from a patient treated with antithyroid drugs. These receptors were collected from a woman younger than 45 with Graves disease.

The J gene is TRBJ1-2, the V gene TRBV9; D is ambiguous. The length of the CDR3 is 13 residues. V shed 0 bases and J shed 0 bases, with 3 bases lying between them. Germline values: CDR1 SGDLS, CDR2 YYNGEE. CDR3 bases: TGTGCCAGCAGCGTAGGACCTAACTATGGCTACACCTTC. This gives the protein CASSVGPNYGYTF.

This clonotype was detected ten times or more. The V call is TRBV11-2, the J call TRBJ2-1, with D hard to call. Germline V CDR1 and CDR2: SGHAT, FQNNGV. Between the trimmed V and J ends, which lost 6 bases and 9 bases, there was a span of 18 bases. CDR3 size: 14 residues. CDR3 region: CASRISVSLSEQFF. For the CDR3, the DNA is TGTGCCAGCAGAATTAGTGTTTCTCTCAGTGAGCAGTTCTTC.

Comments on this clonotype: The junction shows a germline mismatch at one end, possibly a read error. The chain employs TRBV11-1 and TRBJ2-1, with a weak D call TRBD2 (5 bases). Germline V gene sequence: CDR1 SGHAT, CDR2 FQDESV (reference sequence). The CDR3 is 14 amino acids. The CDR3 loop is CASSEARTESGQFF. The CDR3, as DNA: TGCGCCAGCAGCGAGGCCAGGACCGAAAGCGGGCAGTTCTTC.

At least ten counts were recorded for this clonotype. V usage is TRBV30 and J usage is TRBJ1-1; D is ambiguous. Germline CDR1 is GTSNPN and CDR2 is SVGIG (reference sequence). The CDR3 extends over 12 amino acids. V was clipped by 1 base and J by 12 bases, with 15 bases between them. The CDR3 is CAWSGGHPETFF. The CDR3 coding sequence is TGTGCCTGGAGTGGAGGCCACCCGGAAACTTTCTTT. Full variable domain (remainder filled in from reference TRBV30 and TRBJ1-1): SQTIHQWPATLVQPVGSPLSLECTVEGTSNPNLYWYRQAAGRGLQLLFYSVGIGQISSEVPQNLSASRPQDRQFILSSKKLLLSDSGFYLCAWSGGHPETFFGQGTRLTVV.

This clonotype was found many times. V is TRBV4-3 and J is TRBJ2-1, with D unclear. CDR3 length: 12 residues. Germline V gene data show CDR1 as LGHNA and CDR2 as YSLEER. V was trimmed by 4 bases and J by 7 bases, leaving 8 bases between them. The CDR3 sequence: CASSRIANEQFF. In nucleotides, the CDR3 is TGCGCCAGCAGCCGAATTGCGAATGAGCAGTTCTTC.

This clonotype was observed a handful of times. V usage is TRBV24-1 and J usage is TRBJ2-1, with unresolved D. V was trimmed by 2 bases and J by 3 bases, leaving 7 bases between them. CDR1 and CDR2 from the germline V gene are KGHDR and SFDVKD. The CDR3 extends over 14 amino acids. The CDR3 is CATSDSLVYNEQFF. In nucleotides, the CDR3 is TGTGCCACCAGTGATTCATTAGTCTACAATGAGCAGTTCTTC.

This clonotype was observed many times. V usage is TRBV29-1 and J usage is TRBJ1-2; a possible D gene is TRBD1 (6 bases). The CDR3 covers 12 residues. With 7 bases removed from V and 4 bases from J, the gap between germline ends came to 13 bases. In germline, CDR1 is SQVTM, CDR2 ANQGSEA. In DNA, the CDR3 is TGCAGCGAGAGGACAGCCCGCTATGGCTACACCTTC. The encoded protein is CSERTARYGYTF.

This clonotype was detected many times. V usage is TRBV20-1 and J usage is TRBJ2-1, with 7 nucleotides matching TRBD2. The germline gives CDR1 DFQATT, CDR2 SNEGSKA (reference sequence). With V trimmed by 5 bases and J by 6 bases, 13 bases remained unmatched. This CDR3 region has 15 residues. The CDR3 nucleotides are TGCAGTGCTCCTAGCGGACAACCGCGGGGCAATGAGCAGTTCTTC. It yields the protein CSAPSGQPRGNEQFF.

The genes are TRBV14 and TRBJ2-7; a possible D gene is TRBD2 (5 bases). CDR1 and CDR2 (germline): SGHDN, FVKESK. Trimming pared 0 bases from V and 4 bases from J, leaving 16 bases between. The CDR3 covers 16 residues. CDR3 in DNA: TGTGCCAGCAGCCAAGAAGGGAGTGGGAAGTGGTACGAGCAGTACTTC. Translating gives CASSQEGSGKWYEQYF.

This clonotype was seen repeatedly, ten times or more. This chain's CDR3 is CAFDQGNTDTQYF. The CDR3 bases are TGTGCCTTCGACCAGGGGAACACAGATACGCAGTATTTT. The V and J genes are TRBV30 and TRBJ2-3, with D tentatively TRBD1 (6 bases). V lost 7 bases to trimming and J lost 2 bases, with 13 bases between them. The CDR3 runs 13 residues. In germline, CDR1 is GTSNPN, CDR2 SVGIG (reference sequence).

V is TRBV5-1 and J is TRBJ2-7; 13 bases are shared with TRBD2. V shed 4 bases and J 0 bases; nucleotides not matched to a gene: 4. There are 16 residues in the CDR3. The germline CDR1 and CDR2 sequences are SGHRS and YFSETQ. DNA of the CDR3: TGCGCCAGCAGCCTCCGGACTAGCGGGAGCTCCTACGAGCAGTACTTC. This translates into CASSLRTSGSSYEQYF.

The V and J genes are TRBV14 and TRBJ1-1, with a weak D call TRBD1 (6 bases). This CDR3 contains 15 residues. V lost 4 bases to trimming and J lost 1 base, with 13 bases between them. Germline lookup yields CDR1 SGHDN and CDR2 FVKESK. The CDR3, as DNA: TGTGCCAGCAGCCGGGCAGGGGCGCGGAACACTGAAGCTTTCTTT. The encoded protein is CASSRAGARNTEAFF.